This T cell receptor beta chain was observed in a study of T cell clonality in common variable immunodeficiency. Blood samples were heparinized, 5 to 8 ml per donor. TCRdb keeps only in-frame clones here, not all; method: immunoSEQ multiplex PCR. The sample has over 35,000 clones, none seen only once; the top ten hold about 0.66%. This clone was picked up many times. Its antigen is currently unknown. The CDR3 is cut off 3 residues early in the read; its end comes from the germline J gene. This CDR3 is built from 12 residues. The germline V and J ends were trimmed by 3 bases and 6 bases, with 11 bases remaining between them. CDR1 and CDR2 from the germline V gene are SQVTM and ANQGSEA. General study findings and limits: Authors noted CVID clonality's cause needs subpopulation repertoire sequencing. Compared with controls, CVID subjects had fewer shared TCRbeta clones. Common variable immunodeficiency TCR beta sequences reportedly had fewer deletions and N-nucleotide insertions.

The V and J genes are TRBV29-1 and TRBJ1-1; the D gene is possibly TRBD1 (5 bases). Sequencing used peripheral blood mononuclear cells. This TCR was recovered from a person aged 18 to 75 in good health. CDR3 residues: CSVDRAEAEAFF. The covered CDR3 bases are TGCAGCGTTGACAGGGCAGAGGCTGAA.